This T cell receptor (beta chain) was retrieved from a study of follicular helper T cells after annual influenza vaccination (dated by TCRdb to 2017 to 2019). Background on the whole study: After each seasonal influenza vaccination, blood samples were collected on days 0, 7 and 28. Multi-year samples were available for six subjects, with four spanning two vaccination seasons and two spanning three seasons. One week after vaccination, a second recruited cohort of 12 subjects (Table S1) displayed a similar ICOS+CD38+ cTfh response. To look at recall of cTfh clones, some subjects were tracked through successive annual vaccinations covering the 2013-2014, 2014-2015 and 2015-2016 seasons. The 2013-2014 samples were cryopreserved, while the 2015 samples were processed right after collection. What the authors observed across the whole study: Day 7 ICOS+CD38+ clones were most often found later in ICOS-CD38- cTfh, suggesting that subset may serve as a memory reservoir. Successive annual vaccinations recalled a recurring oligoclonal ICOS+CD38+ cTfh response that included tetramer and AIM influenza-specific clonotypes. Rare clonotypes could not be sampled because productive TCRB sequences were recovered from only roughly 8.5-22% of the analyzed cells. ICOS+CD38+ cTfh clonality correlated with the frequency of that population, and its change correlated with the change in circulating plasmablast frequency.

The library was obtained by the immunoSEQ multiplex PCR assay. Adaptive Biotechnologies handled the TCRB amplification, library preparation, sequencing and preliminary bioinformatics at Survey level resolution. TCRB sequencing used multiplex PCR amplification of genomic DNA from sorted cTfh populations. For the original study's pipeline: Clonality was calculated in R as 1 minus normalized Shannon entropy, and the Gini index was computed with the R package ineq. The overlap score was defined as the summed counts of shared sequences divided by the total counts of all sequences in both compared samples. Fisher's exact test, with an assumed theoretical repertoire of 10^7 TCRB sequences, was used to assess the significance of shared clonotypes. In its TCRdb copy, this immuneACCESS table keeps in-frame sequences only and misses some clones. Where compared with another copy, unresolved V genes explain less than half of these, and the others have no known cause. V, J and clone size were drawn from that table, and D and trimming were deduced from the DNA. Counted in this sample were several thousand clones; roughly 82% of them appeared once. 1.5% of the sample belongs to the ten largest clones.

The V end loses 3 bases and the J end loses 3 bases, and a stretch of 15 bases separates them. The germline V gene gives CDR1 as SGHDN and CDR2 as FVKESK. The CDR3, from cysteine to phenylalanine, totals 16 residues. Only the CDR3 portion is preserved as DNA: 48 bases, with reading frame beginning at the first base. The time point label, read with the paper, signifies: 2015-2016 season, pre-vaccination. Seasonal inactivated influenza vaccine (Fluvarix) was administered to adults, and sorted blood CD4 subsets were tracked by TCRB sequencing before and after vaccination. To be eligible, subjects had to live in the community and must not have received influenza vaccine in the previous 6 months. Reasons for exclusion included contraindications to influenza vaccine, substance abuse, HIV/AIDS, active malignancy, immunomodulatory medication, and active illness such as respiratory infection. Per time point, between about 40 and 110 mL of blood was sampled. Non-naive CD4+CXCR5+PD-1+ cells were defined as circulating Tfh and were sorted into two fractions, ICOS+CD38+ and ICOS-CD38-. PBMC were isolated using Ficoll-Paque PLUS or SepMate separation. Cell subsets were sorted from PBMC on a BD FACS Aria before DNA extraction.

This clone was observed a handful of times. The antigen this receptor binds is unknown. Base quality data are lacking; no much larger clone is found one base away. The sample consisted of CXCR5+ CD38- circulating T follicular helper cells from blood, taken on the day of influenza vaccination. The sample's cell subset or site label, in plain terms: circulating Tfh, non-naive CD4+CXCR5+PD-1+ (ICOS+CD38+ or ICOS-CD38-). Rearrangement joined TRBV14 to TRBJ2-1; the D segment is perhaps TRBD1 or TRBD2, each sharing 5 matched bases. The sequence was collected from an adult who received the influenza vaccine. The nucleotide sequence is TGTGCCAGCAGCCAGGTGAAAGGGACGCTCTACAATGAGCAGTTCTTC. Its translation reads: CASSQVKGTLYNEQFF.